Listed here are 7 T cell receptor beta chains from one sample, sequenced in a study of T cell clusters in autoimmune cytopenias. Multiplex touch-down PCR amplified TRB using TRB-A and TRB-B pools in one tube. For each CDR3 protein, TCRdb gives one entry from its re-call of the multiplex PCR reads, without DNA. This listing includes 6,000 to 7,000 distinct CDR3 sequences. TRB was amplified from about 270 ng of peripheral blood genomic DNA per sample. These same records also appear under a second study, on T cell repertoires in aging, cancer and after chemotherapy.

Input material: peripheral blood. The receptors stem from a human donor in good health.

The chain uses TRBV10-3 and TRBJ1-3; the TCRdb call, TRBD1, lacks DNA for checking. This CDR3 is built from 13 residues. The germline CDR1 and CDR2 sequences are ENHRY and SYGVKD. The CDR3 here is CATGQSSPDTIYF.

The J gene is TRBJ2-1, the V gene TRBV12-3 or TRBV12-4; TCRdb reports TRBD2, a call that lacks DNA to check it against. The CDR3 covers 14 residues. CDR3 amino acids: CASSRTSGANEQFF.

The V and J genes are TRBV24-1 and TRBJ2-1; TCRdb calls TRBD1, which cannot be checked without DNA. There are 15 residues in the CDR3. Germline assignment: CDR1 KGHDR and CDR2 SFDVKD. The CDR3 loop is CATSDFGAKYNEQFF.

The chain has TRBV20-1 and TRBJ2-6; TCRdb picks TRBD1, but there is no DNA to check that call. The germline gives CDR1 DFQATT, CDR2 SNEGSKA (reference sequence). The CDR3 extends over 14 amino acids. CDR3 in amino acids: CSAGGTSGANVLTF.

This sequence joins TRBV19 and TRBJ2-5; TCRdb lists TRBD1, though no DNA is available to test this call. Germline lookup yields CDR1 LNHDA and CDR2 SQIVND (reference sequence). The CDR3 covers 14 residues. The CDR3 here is CDSSKNRVLETQYF.

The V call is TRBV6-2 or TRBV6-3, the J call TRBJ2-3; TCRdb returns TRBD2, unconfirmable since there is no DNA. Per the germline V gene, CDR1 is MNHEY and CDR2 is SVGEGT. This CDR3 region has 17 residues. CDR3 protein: CASRIVRGGRRTDTQYF.

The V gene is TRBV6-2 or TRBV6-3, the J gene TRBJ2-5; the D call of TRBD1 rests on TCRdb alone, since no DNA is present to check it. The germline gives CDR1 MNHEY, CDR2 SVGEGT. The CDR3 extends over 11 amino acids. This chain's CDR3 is CASRLEETQYF.